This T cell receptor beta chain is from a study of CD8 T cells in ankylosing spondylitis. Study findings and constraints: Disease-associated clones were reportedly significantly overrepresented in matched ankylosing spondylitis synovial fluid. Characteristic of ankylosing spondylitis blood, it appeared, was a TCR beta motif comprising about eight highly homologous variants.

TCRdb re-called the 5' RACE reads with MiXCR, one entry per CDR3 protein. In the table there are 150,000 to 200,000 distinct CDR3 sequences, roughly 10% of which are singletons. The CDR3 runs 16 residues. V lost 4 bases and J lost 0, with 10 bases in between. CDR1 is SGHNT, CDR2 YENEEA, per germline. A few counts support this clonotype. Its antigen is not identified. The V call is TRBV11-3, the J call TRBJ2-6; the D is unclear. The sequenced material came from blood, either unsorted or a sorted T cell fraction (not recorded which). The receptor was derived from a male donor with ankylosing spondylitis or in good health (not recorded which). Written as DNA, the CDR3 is TGTGCCAGCAGCTCCGGGCCTAACTCTGGGGCCAACGTCCTGACTTTC. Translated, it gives CASSSGPNSGANVLTF.